These 27 T cell receptor beta chains were sequenced from one sample in a study of blood T cells in healthy people across ages. A second PCR of 7 to 11 cycles used a sample-barcoded 5' primer and a J-beta primer mix. TCRdb passed the 5' RACE reads through MiXCR, listing each CDR3 protein once. The sample records 850,000 to 1,300,000 distinct CDR3 sequences, over 35% being singletons. Sequenced material: blood. Receptors were obtained from an older woman in good health.

As DNA, the CDR3 is TGTGCCAGCAGTTCCCCCCAGGGCTGGGAGACCCAGTACTTC. Its translation: CASSSPQGWETQYF. The chain combines TRBV12-3 or TRBV12-4 with TRBJ2-5; D perhaps matches TRBD1 (5 bases). Trimming left V 4 bases short and J 5 bases short, with 14 bases between. This CDR3 contains 14 residues.

As for this clonotype: One junction end does not reproduce the germline sequence, and a read error may be involved. The chain couples TRBV29-1 to TRBJ2-1, with D uncertain. There are 12 residues in the CDR3. Germline V CDR1 and CDR2: SQVTM, ANQGSEA. The CDR3 region is CSMHQNYNDQFF. As DNA, the CDR3 is TGCAGCATGCACCAGAATTACAATGATCAGTTCTTC.

The V call is TRBV11-2, the J call TRBJ2-1, with D unclear. The CDR3 totals 16 residues. Germline V gives CDR1 SGHAT, CDR2 FQNNGV. V lost 2 bases, J lost 3 bases, and 14 bases lay in between. CDR3 region: CASSLLAQLLYNEQFF. Written as DNA, the CDR3 is TGTGCCAGCAGCTTATTGGCGCAACTCCTCTACAATGAGCAGTTCTTC.

The chain recombines TRBV6-2 or TRBV6-3 with TRBJ2-5, with a tentative D call TRBD1 (5 bases). The germline V gene has CDR1 MNHEY and CDR2 SVGEGT. Trimming removed 6 bases at V and 7 bases at J, with 18 bases between. This CDR3 spans 14 amino acids. The CDR3 spells CASSPDTVLGTQYF. CDR3 sequence (DNA): TGTGCCAGCAGCCCGGACACCGTATTGGGGACCCAGTACTTC.

The chain joins TRBV7-9 to TRBJ2-3; a weak D match, TRBD2 (7 bases). V dropped 11 bases and J dropped 3 bases, with 18 bases sitting between them. CDR1 and CDR2 from the germline V gene are SEHNR and FQNEAQ (reference sequence). CDR3 length equals 14 residues. The DNA for the CDR3 is TGTGCCGGGAGGGGGGCCCCCTGGACAGATACGCAGTATTTT. This gives the protein CAGRGAPWTDTQYF.

The J gene is TRBJ2-1, the V gene TRBV24-1; either TRBD1 or TRBD2 may fit D (5 bases each). Trimming shortened V by 5 bases and J by 7 bases, and 23 bases separated the two germline ends. Per the germline V gene, CDR1 is KGHDR and CDR2 is SFDVKD. The CDR3 runs 17 residues. CDR3 residues: CATSARDGGALGNEQFF. The CDR3 DNA follows: TGTGCCACCAGTGCCAGGGATGGGGGAGCCCTTGGGAATGAGCAGTTCTTC.

The V and J genes are TRBV21-1 and TRBJ2-3; the tabulated D call, TRBD2, remains unverified against the DNA. TRBV21-1 is recorded as a pseudogene. The length of the CDR3 is 17 residues. The CDR3 loop is CASSTFPLAGVTDTQYF. CDR3 sequence (DNA): TGTGCCAGCAGCACCTTTCCCCTAGCGGGAGTGACAGATACGCAGTATTTT.

V and J are TRBV5-6 and TRBJ2-7; no reliable D call. Germline CDR1 is SGHDT and CDR2 is YYEEEE. V shed 3 bases and J shed 3 bases, with 13 bases lying between them. The CDR3 extends over 14 amino acids. CDR3 sequence: CASSSGSGGYEQYF. The CDR3 DNA reads TGTGCCAGCAGCTCCGGGTCTGGCGGCTACGAGCAGTACTTC.

This clonotype was seen more than once but under ten times. The chain has TRBV5-1 and TRBJ2-6; 9 nucleotides match TRBD1. V was clipped by 1 base and J by 0 bases; unmatched bases: 5. CDR1 is SGHRS, CDR2 YFSETQ, per germline. The length of the CDR3 is 18 residues. CDR3 loop: CASSLTGGVGSGANVLTF. The CDR3 DNA sequence: TGCGCCAGCAGCTTGACAGGGGGCGTTGGCTCTGGGGCCAACGTCCTGACTTTC. Filled out from reference TRBV5-1 and TRBJ2-6, the complete variable domain reads KAGVTQTPRYLIKTRGQQVTLSCSPISGHRSVSWYQQTPGQGLQFLFEYFSETQRNKGNFPGRFSGRQFSNSRSEMNVSTLELGDSALYLCASSLTGGVGSGANVLTFGAGSRLTVL.

The chain recombines TRBV7-2 with TRBJ2-5, with 9 bases identical to TRBD1. Losses at the gene ends were 6 bases for V and 5 bases for J; bases not matched to a gene: 22. The CDR3 runs 19 residues. The germline V gene has CDR1 SGHTA and CDR2 FQGNSA. DNA of the CDR3: TGTGCCAGCAGGGCGCGTTTAGGAGCCGCGACAGGGGGTCGGGAGACCCAGTACTTC. This sequence encodes CASRARLGAATGGRETQYF.

V and J are TRBV20-1 and TRBJ1-6; 12 nucleotides agree with TRBD1. The CDR3 runs 15 residues. With V trimmed by 6 bases and J by 7 bases, 7 bases remained unmatched. The germline V gene encodes CDR1 DFQATT and CDR2 SNEGSKA (reference sequence). The CDR3 bases are TGCAGTGCCCCGGGACAGGGGGCTAGCAATTCACCCCTCCACTTT. It encodes CSAPGQGASNSPLHF.

This clonotype was seen more than once but under ten times. This sequence joins TRBV7-2 and TRBJ2-5; no reliable D call. CDR1 SGHTA and CDR2 FQGNSA come from the germline V gene. V lost 5 bases, J lost 3 bases, and 16 bases lay in between. CDR3 length: 15 amino acids. The CDR3 region has the DNA TGTGCCAGCAGCCCCGCCGGGCTTTCGGAAGAGACCCAGTACTTC. Translation gives CASSPAGLSEETQYF.

This chain connects TRBV10-2 to TRBJ2-1; D gene uncertain. Looked up from germline, CDR1 is WSHSY and CDR2 is SAAADI. With 3 bases removed from V and 9 bases from J, the gap between germline ends came to 15 bases. The CDR3 runs to 14 residues. The CDR3 DNA is TGCGCCAGCAGTGAATCCCCCTCGGTGGGTGAGCAGTTCTTC. Its protein product is CASSESPSVGEQFF.

The J gene is TRBJ2-7, the V gene TRBV12-3 or TRBV12-4; D possibly corresponds to TRBD1 (5 bases). The CDR3 runs 15 residues. V dropped 1 base and J dropped 4 bases, with 14 bases sitting between them. The DNA for the CDR3 is TGTGCCAGCAGTTTAGGTGGGGCAGGAATGTACGAGCAGTACTTC. Protein product: CASSLGGAGMYEQYF.

This sequence joins TRBV21-1 and TRBJ2-1; TRBD1, the table's D call, lacks a check against the DNA. TRBV21-1 is tagged as a pseudogene. There are 19 residues in the CDR3. CDR3 amino acids: CASSKKFCPGGSSYDEQFF. CDR3 coding DNA: TGTGCCAGCAGCAAAAAATTCTGTCCGGGCGGGAGCTCCTACGATGAGCAGTTCTTC.

The sample holds a few counts of this clonotype. The chain couples TRBV15 to TRBJ1-5; 7 bases agree with TRBD1. The V segment lost 5 bases and the J segment 5 bases; nucleotides outside the gene matches: 18. CDR3 length equals 18 residues. In germline, CDR1 is LNHNV, CDR2 YYDKDF (reference sequence). The CDR3 is CATSPPTGARAFDQPQHF. CDR3 nucleotide sequence: TGTGCCACCAGCCCACCAACAGGGGCCAGGGCGTTTGATCAGCCCCAGCATTTT.

This clonotype was counted a few times. This chain connects TRBV25-1 to TRBJ2-5, with a weak D call TRBD1 (5 bases). The CDR3 contains 16 residues. Germline CDR1 MGHDK, CDR2 SYGVNS. Trimming removed 1 base from V and 1 base from J, with 13 bases in between. The CDR3 sequence is CASSEFSGRAQETQYF. The CDR3 DNA reads as TGTGCCAGCAGTGAATTCTCGGGCAGGGCCCAAGAGACCCAGTACTTC.

This clonotype was detected a few times. The J gene is TRBJ2-1, the V gene TRBV7-2; the match to TRBD2 covers 10 bases. Trimming at V came to 1 base and at J to 4 bases, leaving 1 base not matched to a gene. CDR3 length: 15 residues. The V gene's germline CDR1 is SGHTA and CDR2 FQGNSA. CDR3 region: CASSLDSGGYNEQFF. CDR3 DNA sequence: TGTGCCAGCAGCTTAGATAGCGGGGGGTACAATGAGCAGTTCTTC.

This clonotype was seen repeatedly, ten times or more. This rearrangement joins TRBV6-6 to TRBJ2-7; D not certain. The CDR3 runs to 12 residues. V was pared by 5 bases and J by 0 bases, with 5 bases between. CDR1 and CDR2 (germline): MNHNY, SVGAGI (reference sequence). The CDR3: CASSDDSYEQYF. In nucleotides, the CDR3 is TGTGCCAGCAGTGACGACTCCTACGAGCAGTACTTC.

Comments on this clonotype: A single base separates this from a much larger clone, so it may be a read error. This rearrangement joins TRBV25-1 to TRBJ2-1; TRBD1 or TRBD2 may be the D gene (5 bases each). This CDR3 is built from 15 residues. Germline V gene sequence: CDR1 MGHDK, CDR2 SYGVNS. The CDR3 reads CASSPRDLRTNEQLF. The CDR3 DNA follows: TGTGCCAGCAGTCCCCGGGACCTGAGGACCAATGAGCAGTTATTC.

The chain combines TRBV7-9 with TRBJ1-5; perhaps TRBD1 as D (5 bases). This CDR3 comprises 12 residues. In germline, CDR1 is SEHNR, CDR2 FQNEAQ (reference sequence). The V end lost 7 bases, the J end lost 5 bases, and 9 bases lay between the germline ends. The chain's CDR3 is CASTIQDQPQHF. For the CDR3, the DNA is TGTGCCAGCACAATACAGGATCAGCCCCAGCATTTT.

The rearrangement joins TRBV6-1 to TRBJ1-5; TRBD1 matches at 8 bases. The CDR3 has 16 amino acids. The germline V gene has CDR1 MNHNS and CDR2 SASEGT. Unmatched junction bases numbered 13, after V lost 7 bases and J lost 5 bases. CDR3 protein: CASTGPGGKGDQPQHF. CDR3 DNA: TGTGCCAGCACTGGACCAGGGGGCAAGGGAGATCAGCCCCAGCATTTT.

In regard to this clonotype: At one end the junction does not follow the germline gene, possibly because of a read error. Here the CDR3 DNA reads TGTACCAGTAGCGACGGGTTTTACAGGCAGTACTTC. Protein sequence: CTSSDGFYRQYF. The chain employs TRBV9 and TRBJ2-5, with D possibly being TRBD1 or TRBD2 (5 bases each). Looked up from germline, CDR1 is SGDLS and CDR2 is YYNGEE. The CDR3 spans 12 residues.

J is TRBJ2-3 and V is TRBV14; 7 bases align to TRBD2. Germline assignment: CDR1 SGHDN and CDR2 FVKESK. V was pared by 1 base and J by 2 bases, with 6 bases of the junction left unmatched. This CDR3 is 16 amino acids long. In nucleotides, the CDR3 is TGTGCCAGCAGCCAAGTGTCGGGAGGATTCACAGATACGCAGTATTTT. Residues: CASSQVSGGFTDTQYF.

J is TRBJ1-6 and V is TRBV28; perhaps TRBD1 as D (5 bases). CDR3 length: 14 amino acids. Germline assignment: CDR1 MDHEN and CDR2 SYDVKM. V was cut by 2 bases and J by 7 bases, with 9 bases left in between. As DNA, the CDR3 is TGTGCCAGCAGTTTAGACGGGACCAATTCACCCCTCCACTTT. Translating gives CASSLDGTNSPLHF. Full variable domain (outside the CDR3, taken from reference TRBV28 and TRBJ1-6): DVKVTQSSRYLVKRTGEKVFLECVQDMDHENMFWYRQDPGLGLRLIYFSYDVKMKEKGDIPEGYSVSREKKERFSLILESASTNQTSMYLCASSLDGTNSPLHFGNGTRLTVT.

This clonotype occurred once. V usage is TRBV27 and J usage is TRBJ1-2, with 9 bases aligning to TRBD1. Losses at the gene ends were 1 base for V and 6 bases for J; bases not matched to a gene: 9. This CDR3 has 16 residues. Germline-derived CDR1 and CDR2 are MNHEY and SMNVEV (reference sequence). Written as DNA, the CDR3 is TGTGCCAGCAGTTTATTGCCTCCCGGGACAGGGAATGGCTACACCTTC. As protein: CASSLLPPGTGNGYTF.

This sequence joins TRBV12-3 or TRBV12-4 and TRBJ2-1, with D perhaps given as TRBD1 or TRBD2 (5 bases each). V lost 7 bases, J lost 3 bases, and 16 bases lay in between. This CDR3 spans 15 amino acids. This CDR3 reads CASTFGAQIYNEQFF. CDR3 coding DNA: TGTGCCAGCACCTTCGGGGCGCAAATCTACAATGAGCAGTTCTTC.